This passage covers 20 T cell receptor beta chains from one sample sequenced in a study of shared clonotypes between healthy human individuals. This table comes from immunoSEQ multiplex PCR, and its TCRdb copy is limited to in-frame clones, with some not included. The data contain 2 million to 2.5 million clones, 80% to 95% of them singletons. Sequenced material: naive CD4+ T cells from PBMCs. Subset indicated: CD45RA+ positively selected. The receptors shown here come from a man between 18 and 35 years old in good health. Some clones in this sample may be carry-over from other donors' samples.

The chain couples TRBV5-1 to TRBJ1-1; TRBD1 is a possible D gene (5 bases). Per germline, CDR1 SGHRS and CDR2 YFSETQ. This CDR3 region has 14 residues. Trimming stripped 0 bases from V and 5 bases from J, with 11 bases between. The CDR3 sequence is CASSLGREGTEAFF. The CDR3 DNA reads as TGCGCCAGCAGCTTGGGCAGGGAGGGGACTGAAGCTTTCTTT. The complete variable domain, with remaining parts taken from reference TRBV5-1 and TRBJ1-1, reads KAGVTQTPRYLIKTRGQQVTLSCSPISGHRSVSWYQQTPGQGLQFLFEYFSETQRNKGNFPGRFSGRQFSNSRSEMNVSTLELGDSALYLCASSLGREGTEAFFGQGTRLTVV.

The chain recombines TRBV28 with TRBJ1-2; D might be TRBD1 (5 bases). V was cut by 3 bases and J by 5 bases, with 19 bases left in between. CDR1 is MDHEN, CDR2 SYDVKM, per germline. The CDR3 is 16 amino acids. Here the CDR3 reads CASSLGTGLWAYGYTF. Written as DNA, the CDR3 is TGTGCCAGCAGTTTGGGGACGGGGCTTTGGGCTTATGGCTACACCTTC.

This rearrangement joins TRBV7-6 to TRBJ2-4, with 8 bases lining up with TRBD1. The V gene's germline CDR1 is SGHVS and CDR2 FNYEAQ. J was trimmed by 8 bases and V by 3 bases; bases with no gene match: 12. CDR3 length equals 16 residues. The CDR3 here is CASSFRQGPFSDIQYF. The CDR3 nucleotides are TGTGCCAGCAGCTTCAGACAGGGGCCTTTCTCGGACATTCAGTACTTC. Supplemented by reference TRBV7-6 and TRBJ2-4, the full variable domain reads GAGVSQSPRYKVTKRGQDVALRCDPISGHVSLYWYRQALGQGPEFLTYFNYEAQQDKSGLPNDRFSAERPEGSISTLTIQRTEQRDSAMYRCASSFRQGPFSDIQYFGAGTRLSVL.

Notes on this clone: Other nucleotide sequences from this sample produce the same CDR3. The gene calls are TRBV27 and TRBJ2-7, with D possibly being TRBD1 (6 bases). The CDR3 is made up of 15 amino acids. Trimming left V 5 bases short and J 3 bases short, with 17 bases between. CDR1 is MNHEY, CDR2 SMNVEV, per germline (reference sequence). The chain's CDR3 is CASSPRQGSSYEQYF. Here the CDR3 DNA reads TGTGCCAGCAGTCCGCGCCAGGGGTCCAGCTACGAGCAGTACTTC.

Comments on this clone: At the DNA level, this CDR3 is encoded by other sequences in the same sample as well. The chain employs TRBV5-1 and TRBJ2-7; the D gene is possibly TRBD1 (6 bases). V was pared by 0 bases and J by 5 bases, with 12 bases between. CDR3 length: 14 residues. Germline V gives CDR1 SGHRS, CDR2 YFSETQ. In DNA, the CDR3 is TGCGCCAGCAGCTTGGGAGCTGGGGGCAACGAGCAGTACTTC. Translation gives CASSLGAGGNEQYF.

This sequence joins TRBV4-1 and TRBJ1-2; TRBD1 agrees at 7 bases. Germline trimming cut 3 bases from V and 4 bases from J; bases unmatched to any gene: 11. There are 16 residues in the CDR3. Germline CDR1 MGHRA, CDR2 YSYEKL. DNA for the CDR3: TGCGCCAGCAGCCACCCTTGGGCAGGGGGAGGCTATGGCTACACCTTC. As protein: CASSHPWAGGGYGYTF.

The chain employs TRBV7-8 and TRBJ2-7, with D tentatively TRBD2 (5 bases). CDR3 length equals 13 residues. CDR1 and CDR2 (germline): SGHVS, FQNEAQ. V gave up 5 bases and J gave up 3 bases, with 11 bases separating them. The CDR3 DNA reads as TGTGCCAGCAGCAGACCGGGGTACTACGAGCAGTACTTC. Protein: CASSRPGYYEQYF.

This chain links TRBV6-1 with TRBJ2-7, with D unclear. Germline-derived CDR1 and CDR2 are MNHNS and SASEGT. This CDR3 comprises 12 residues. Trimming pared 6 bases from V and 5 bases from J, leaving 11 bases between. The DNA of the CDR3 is TGTGCCAGCAGCGCTCCTCCTAACGAGCAGTACTTC. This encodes CASSAPPNEQYF.

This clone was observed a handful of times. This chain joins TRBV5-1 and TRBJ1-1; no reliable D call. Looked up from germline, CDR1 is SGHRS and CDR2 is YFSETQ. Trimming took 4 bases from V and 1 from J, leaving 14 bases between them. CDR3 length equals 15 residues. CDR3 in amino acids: CASSTYYPGNTEAFF. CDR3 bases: TGCGCCAGCAGCACCTATTATCCGGGGAACACTGAAGCTTTCTTT.

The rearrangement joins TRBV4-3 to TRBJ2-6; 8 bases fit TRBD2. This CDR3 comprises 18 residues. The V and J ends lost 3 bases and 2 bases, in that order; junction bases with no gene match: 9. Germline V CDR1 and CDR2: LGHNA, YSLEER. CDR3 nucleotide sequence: TGCGCCAGCAGCCATCAAACCTCGGGGGGGGCTGGGGCCAACGTCCTGACTTTC. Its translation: CASSHQTSGGAGANVLTF.

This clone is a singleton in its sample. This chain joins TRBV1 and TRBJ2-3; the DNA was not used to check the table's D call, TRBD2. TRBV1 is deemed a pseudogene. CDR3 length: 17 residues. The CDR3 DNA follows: TGCACCAGCAGCCAAGGGACTAGCGGGGCTAGCACAGATACGCAGTATTTT. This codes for CTSSQGTSGASTDTQYF.

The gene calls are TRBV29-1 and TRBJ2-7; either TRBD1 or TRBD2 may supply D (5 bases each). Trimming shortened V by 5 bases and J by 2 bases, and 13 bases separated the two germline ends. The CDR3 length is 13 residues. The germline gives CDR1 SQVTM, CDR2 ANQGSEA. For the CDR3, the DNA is TGCAGCGTTCGGGGCCGTATCGCCTACGAGCAGTACTTC. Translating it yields CSVRGRIAYEQYF.

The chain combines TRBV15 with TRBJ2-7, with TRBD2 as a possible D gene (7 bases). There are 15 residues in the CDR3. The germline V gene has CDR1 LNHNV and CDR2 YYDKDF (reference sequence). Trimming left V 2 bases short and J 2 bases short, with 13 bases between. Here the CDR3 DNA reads TGTGCCACCAGCAGAACCATAGGGGGGGCCTACGAGCAGTACTTC. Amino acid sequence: CATSRTIGGAYEQYF.

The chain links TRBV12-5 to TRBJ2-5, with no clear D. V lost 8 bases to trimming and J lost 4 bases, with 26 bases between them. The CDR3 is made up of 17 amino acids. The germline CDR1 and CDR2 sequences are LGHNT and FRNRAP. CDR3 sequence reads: CASLETASDVLGETQYF. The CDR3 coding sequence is TGTGCTAGTCTGGAGACGGCGTCTGACGTTTTGGGAGAGACCCAGTACTTC.

The CDR3 loop reads CASSWDQRVYEQYF. DNA for the CDR3: TGTGCCAGCAGTTGGGACCAGCGGGTCTACGAGCAGTACTTC. The gene calls are TRBV2 and TRBJ2-7; D possibly corresponds to TRBD2 (6 bases). Germline lookup yields CDR1 SNHLY and CDR2 FYNNEI. This CDR3 comprises 14 residues. Between the trimmed V and J ends, which lost 5 bases and 3 bases, there was a span of 14 bases.

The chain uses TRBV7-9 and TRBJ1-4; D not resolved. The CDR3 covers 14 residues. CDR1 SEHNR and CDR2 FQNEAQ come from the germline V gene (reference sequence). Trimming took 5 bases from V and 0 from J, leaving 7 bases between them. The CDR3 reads CASSRVATNEKLFF. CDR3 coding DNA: TGTGCCAGCAGCCGAGTTGCAACTAATGAAAAACTGTTTTTT. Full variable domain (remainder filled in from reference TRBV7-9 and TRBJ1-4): DTGVSQNPRHKITKRGQNVTFRCDPISEHNRLYWYRQTLGQGPEFLTYFQNEAQLEKSRLLSDRFSAERPKGSFSTLEIQRTEQGDSAMYLCASSRVATNEKLFFGSGTQLSVL.

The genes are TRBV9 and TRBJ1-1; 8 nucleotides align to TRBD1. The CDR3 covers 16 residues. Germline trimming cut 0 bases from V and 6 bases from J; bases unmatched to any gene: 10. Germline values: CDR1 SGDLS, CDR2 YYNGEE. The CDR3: CASSVGPQPGGPEAFF. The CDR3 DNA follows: TGTGCCAGCAGCGTAGGTCCCCAACCAGGGGGCCCTGAAGCTTTCTTT.

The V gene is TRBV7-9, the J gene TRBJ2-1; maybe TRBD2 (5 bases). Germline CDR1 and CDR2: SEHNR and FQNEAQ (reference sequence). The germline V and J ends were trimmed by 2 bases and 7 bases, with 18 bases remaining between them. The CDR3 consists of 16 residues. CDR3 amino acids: CASSLLWEADRNEQFF. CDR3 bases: TGTGCCAGCAGCTTATTGTGGGAAGCGGACCGGAATGAGCAGTTCTTC. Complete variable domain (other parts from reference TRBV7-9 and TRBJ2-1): DTGVSQNPRHKITKRGQNVTFRCDPISEHNRLYWYRQTLGQGPEFLTYFQNEAQLEKSRLLSDRFSAERPKGSFSTLEIQRTEQGDSAMYLCASSLLWEADRNEQFFGPGTRLTVL.

The CDR3 spells CASSRDRGRSPLHF. CDR3 nucleotides: TGTGCCAGCAGCCGGGACAGGGGTCGTTCACCCCTCCACTTT. V usage is TRBV25-1 and J usage is TRBJ1-6; 10 bases fit TRBD1. V shed 6 bases, J shed 9 bases, and the junction held 5 bases outside the gene matches. CDR3 length: 14 amino acids. The V gene's germline CDR1 is MGHDK and CDR2 SYGVNS.

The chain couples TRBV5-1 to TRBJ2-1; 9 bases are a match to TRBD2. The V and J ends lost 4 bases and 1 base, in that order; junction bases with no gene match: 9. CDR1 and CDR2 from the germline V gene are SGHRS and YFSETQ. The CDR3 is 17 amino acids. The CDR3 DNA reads TGCGCCAGCAGCGTGGGGGTAGCGGGAGCGTCCTACAATGAGCAGTTCTTC. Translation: CASSVGVAGASYNEQFF.